This entry lists 8 T cell receptor beta chains sequenced from one sample in a study of T cells in Graves' hyperthyroidism and ophthalmopathy. The TCR beta CDR3 regions underwent amplification using RNA transcripts as the source. The HTBI set primed first-round TCR CDR3 RT-PCR. TCRdb used MiXCR to reprocess the multiplex PCR reads, holding one entry per CDR3 protein. The sample lists about 500,000 distinct CDR3 sequences; about 46% were seen once. The sample consisted of peripheral blood or thyroid tissue (not recorded which). These receptors originate from an adult woman with Graves' disease, either hyperthyroidism or ophthalmopathy (not recorded which).

The J gene is TRBJ1-1, the V gene TRBV5-1; D uncertain. The germline V gene has CDR1 SGHRS and CDR2 YFSETQ. The CDR3 covers 15 residues. Trimming left V 0 bases short and J 1 base short, with 10 bases between. Here the CDR3 reads CASSLGSGENTEAFF. CDR3 DNA: TGCGCCAGCAGCTTGGGCTCGGGAGAGAACACTGAAGCTTTCTTT.

This clonotype was seen at least ten times. J is TRBJ2-7 and V is TRBV12-3 or TRBV12-4; TRBD2 is a possible D gene (6 bases). The CDR3 length is 14 residues. V lost 4 bases and J lost 3, with 13 bases in between. As DNA, the CDR3 is TGTGCCAGCAGTTCTAACGCGGGGATCTACGAGCAGTACTTC. It specifies CASSSNAGIYEQYF.

On this clonotype: At one end, the junction sequence differs from germline, possibly due to a read error. V and J are TRBV7-2 and TRBJ2-2; no firm D call. The CDR3 has 15 amino acids. CDR1 is SGHTA and CDR2 is FQGNSA in the germline V gene. CDR3 sequence reads: CASSQALLNTGELFF. The DNA for the CDR3 is TGCGCCAGCAGCCAAGCCCTCCTCAACACCGGGGAGCTGTTTTTT.

The gene calls are TRBV12-3 or TRBV12-4 and TRBJ2-7, with D possibly matching TRBD2 (7 bases). V was trimmed by 6 bases and J by 3 bases, leaving 18 bases between them. This CDR3 comprises 15 residues. The CDR3 here is CASSVGGGQIYEQYF. In DNA, the CDR3 is TGTGCCAGCAGCGTTGGGGGGGGCCAGATCTACGAGCAGTACTTC.

The J gene is TRBJ1-2, the V gene TRBV20-1, with a tentative D call TRBD1 (6 bases). V lost 3 bases, J lost 1 base, and 12 bases lay in between. The CDR3 extends over 14 amino acids. Germline values: CDR1 DFQATT, CDR2 SNEGSKA (reference sequence). This CDR3 reads CSASSAGDNYGYTF. CDR3 bases: TGCAGTGCTAGTTCCGCAGGGGATAACTATGGCTACACCTTC.

This clonotype was counted a few times. The rearrangement joins TRBV20-1 to TRBJ1-4; 7 bases agree with TRBD1. This CDR3 is 13 amino acids long. Germline V gene data show CDR1 as DFQATT and CDR2 as SNEGSKA (reference sequence). V shed 6 bases, J shed 7 bases, and the junction held 8 bases outside the gene matches. The CDR3 bases are TGCAGTGCCTCGGGACAGCGGGCTGAAAAACTGTTTTTT. It codes for CSASGQRAEKLFF.

The chain couples TRBV11-2 to TRBJ2-2, with 13 bases aligning to TRBD2. V trimming: 10 bases; J trimming: 6 bases; junction bases outside the gene matches: 5. Germline CDR1 and CDR2: SGHAT and FQNNGV. This CDR3 is 14 amino acids long. The CDR3 region is CATGTSGTPGELFF. The CDR3 region has the DNA TGTGCCACCGGGACTAGCGGGACCCCCGGGGAGCTGTTTTTT.

This clonotype was picked up many times. The chain is built from TRBV7-9 and TRBJ2-2; 8 bases align to TRBD2. J was trimmed by 8 bases and V by 5 bases; bases with no gene match: 7. The germline V gene has CDR1 SEHNR and CDR2 FQNEAQ (reference sequence). This CDR3 contains 14 residues. CDR3 residues: CASSPSGSSGELFF. CDR3 nucleotide sequence: TGTGCCAGCAGCCCCAGCGGGAGTTCTGGGGAGCTGTTTTTT.